These T cell receptor beta chains were read from a single sample in a study of blood T cell repertoires in COVID-19. Assay used: immunoSEQ multiplex PCR; TCRdb lists only in-frame clones, some missing. The sample shows approximately 210,000 clones, 70% to 90% of them seen only once. The sequenced sample was peripheral blood. The origin of the receptors is a woman aged 65 to 85 with active or convalescent COVID-19. The CDR3 runs from the conserved cysteine through the conserved F or W. The order of the fields is CDR3 protein, CDR3 DNA, clone size, D gene, J gene, V gene. A D gene is named only where the DNA matches it firmly. Clone size is stated in some rows and not others, as once, few, many or a class when expanded.

cdr3_aa: CATSRDTGVPLNTIYF
cdr3_nt: TGTGCCACCAGCAGAGATACGGGAGTTCCCCTAAACACCATATATTTT
clone_size: -
d_call: -
j_call: TRBJ1-3
v_call: TRBV15

cdr3_aa: CASSSSSGTTTEETQYF
cdr3_nt: TGTGCCAGCAGCTCTTCCTCCGGGACTACTACCGAAGAGACCCAGTACTTC
clone_size: -
d_call: TRBD2
j_call: TRBJ2-5
v_call: TRBV5-4

cdr3_aa: CASSPGDEAFF
cdr3_nt: TGTGCCAGCAGCCCGGGGGATGAAGCTTTCTTT
clone_size: -
d_call: -
j_call: TRBJ1-1
v_call: TRBV7-9

cdr3_aa: CASSWTGGTPQHF
cdr3_nt: TGTGCCAGCAGCTGGACAGGGGGTACGCCCCAGCATTTT
clone_size: few
d_call: TRBD1
j_call: TRBJ1-5
v_call: TRBV7-8

cdr3_aa: CASSQGYPGQTQYF
cdr3_nt: TGTGCCAGCAGCCAAGGATACCCCGGTCAGACCCAGTACTTC
clone_size: -
d_call: -
j_call: TRBJ2-5
v_call: TRBV3-1/TRBV3-2

cdr3_aa: CSASSLARLYNEQFF
cdr3_nt: TGCAGTGCTAGTTCCTTAGCGCGACTTTACAATGAGCAGTTCTTC
clone_size: -
d_call: -
j_call: TRBJ2-1
v_call: TRBV20-1

cdr3_aa: CASSGLNTEAFF
cdr3_nt: TGTGCCAGCAGTGGGCTGAACACTGAAGCTTTCTTT
clone_size: -
d_call: -
j_call: TRBJ1-1
v_call: TRBV28

cdr3_aa: CASVSTGGGEQYF
cdr3_nt: TGTGCCAGCGTCTCGACAGGGGGCGGTGAGCAGTACTTC
clone_size: -
d_call: TRBD1
j_call: TRBJ2-7
v_call: TRBV6-5

cdr3_aa: CASREEEYQPQHF
cdr3_nt: TGTGCCAGCAGGGAAGAGGAGTATCAGCCCCAGCATTTT
clone_size: -
d_call: -
j_call: TRBJ1-5
v_call: TRBV2

cdr3_aa: CASSLVGGSHNEQFF
cdr3_nt: TGCGCCAGCAGCTTGGTGGGAGGGTCACACAATGAGCAGTTCTTC
clone_size: -
d_call: TRBD2
j_call: TRBJ2-1
v_call: TRBV5-1

cdr3_aa: CASSLAYEGNYEQYF
cdr3_nt: TGTGCCAGCAGCTTAGCTTATGAGGGTAACTACGAGCAGTACTTC
clone_size: -
d_call: -
j_call: TRBJ2-7
v_call: TRBV7-8

cdr3_aa: CASSQDRGLLNTEAFF
cdr3_nt: TGTGCCAGCAGCCAAGATAGGGGGTTGCTGAACACTGAAGCTTTCTTT
clone_size: -
d_call: -
j_call: TRBJ1-1
v_call: TRBV4-2

cdr3_aa: CASSWQGGGYTF
cdr3_nt: TGTGCCAGCAGTTGGCAGGGAGGGGGCTACACCTTC
clone_size: -
d_call: -
j_call: TRBJ1-2
v_call: TRBV6-6

cdr3_aa: CASSLERDSPLHF
cdr3_nt: TGTGCCAGCAGCTTGGAGAGAGATTCACCCCTCCACTTT
clone_size: few
d_call: -
j_call: TRBJ1-6
v_call: TRBV5-4

cdr3_aa: CAINQGGNTGELFF
cdr3_nt: TGTGCCATCAACCAGGGAGGAAACACCGGGGAGCTGTTTTTT
clone_size: -
d_call: -
j_call: TRBJ2-2
v_call: TRBV10-3

cdr3_aa: CASSPSGGATDTQYF
cdr3_nt: TGTGCCAGCAGCCCAAGCGGGGGGGCAACAGATACGCAGTATTTT
clone_size: -
d_call: TRBD2
j_call: TRBJ2-3
v_call: TRBV7-6

cdr3_aa: CASSYSAQGGAFF
cdr3_nt: TGTGCCAGCAGTTACTCGGCTCAGGGGGGCGCTTTCTTT
clone_size: few
d_call: TRBD1
j_call: TRBJ1-1
v_call: TRBV6-6

cdr3_aa: CASSLTGTGEQYF
cdr3_nt: TGTGCCAGCAGCTTGACAGGGACAGGCGAGCAGTACTTC
clone_size: -
d_call: TRBD1
j_call: TRBJ2-7
v_call: TRBV5-5

cdr3_aa: CASIDRPKGGELFF
cdr3_nt: TGTGCCAGTATCGACAGACCCAAAGGCGGGGAGCTGTTTTTT
clone_size: -
d_call: -
j_call: TRBJ2-2
v_call: TRBV19

cdr3_aa: CSGGGEADYGYTF
cdr3_nt: TGCAGCGGCGGGGGGGAGGCCGACTATGGCTACACCTTC
clone_size: -
d_call: -
j_call: TRBJ1-2
v_call: TRBV29-1

cdr3_aa: CAWKEGGRADTQYF
cdr3_nt: TGTGCCTGGAAAGAAGGGGGTAGGGCAGATACGCAGTATTTT
clone_size: -
d_call: -
j_call: TRBJ2-3
v_call: TRBV30

cdr3_aa: CASSPLTGVSTGELFF
cdr3_nt: TGTGCCAGCAGCCCCCTGACAGGGGTTTCCACCGGGGAGCTGTTTTTT
clone_size: -
d_call: TRBD1
j_call: TRBJ2-2
v_call: TRBV7-3

cdr3_aa: CASSRLDEQFF
cdr3_nt: TGTGCCAGCAGTCGCCTAGATGAGCAGTTCTTC
clone_size: -
d_call: -
j_call: TRBJ2-1
v_call: TRBV12-3/TRBV12-4

cdr3_aa: CASSTTGTSGYNEQFF
cdr3_nt: TGTGCCAGCAGCACCACCGGGACTAGCGGATACAATGAGCAGTTCTTC
clone_size: -
d_call: TRBD2
j_call: TRBJ2-1
v_call: TRBV5-5

cdr3_aa: CASSLAGVTGELFF
cdr3_nt: TGTGCCAGCAGCTTGGCCGGGGTAACCGGGGAGCTGTTTTTT
clone_size: -
d_call: -
j_call: TRBJ2-2
v_call: TRBV5-4

cdr3_aa: CAIDEGFAGYTF
cdr3_nt: TGTGCCATAGACGAGGGATTCGCCGGCTACACCTTC
clone_size: -
d_call: -
j_call: TRBJ1-2
v_call: TRBV6-5

cdr3_aa: CASAPSGVRIDTQYF
cdr3_nt: TGTGCCAGCGCGCCTAGCGGGGTGAGAATAGATACGCAGTATTTT
clone_size: -
d_call: TRBD2
j_call: TRBJ2-3
v_call: TRBV6-5

cdr3_aa: CASSQMGGQFF
cdr3_nt: TGTGCCAGCAGCCAAATGGGGGGGCAGTTCTTC
clone_size: -
d_call: -
j_call: TRBJ2-1
v_call: TRBV3-1/TRBV3-2

cdr3_aa: CAWTVPGQGLGSPLHF
cdr3_nt: TGTGCCTGGACCGTCCCGGGACAGGGTTTGGGGTCACCCCTCCACTTT
clone_size: once
d_call: TRBD1
j_call: TRBJ1-6
v_call: TRBV30

cdr3_aa: CASSMTVNQNEKLFF
cdr3_nt: TGTGCCAGTAGTATGACAGTAAATCAAAATGAAAAACTGTTTTTT
clone_size: -
d_call: -
j_call: TRBJ1-4
v_call: TRBV19

cdr3_aa: CASSPGTASYGYTF
cdr3_nt: TGTGCCAGCTCACCAGGTACAGCCTCCTATGGCTACACCTTC
clone_size: -
d_call: -
j_call: TRBJ1-2
v_call: TRBV18

cdr3_aa: CAAGGQSTDTQYF
cdr3_nt: TGTGCCGCCGGGGGACAGAGCACAGATACGCAGTATTTT
clone_size: once
d_call: -
j_call: TRBJ2-3
v_call: TRBV24-1

cdr3_aa: CASSQWGGNTGELFF
cdr3_nt: TGTGCCAGCAGCCAATGGGGCGGGAACACCGGGGAGCTGTTTTTT
clone_size: -
d_call: -
j_call: TRBJ2-2
v_call: TRBV14

cdr3_aa: CASSQSILHPVDRPLGNQPQHF
cdr3_nt: TGCGCCAGCAGTCAATCAATCCTCCACCCGGTGGACAGGCCTTTAGGCAATCAGCCCCAGCATTTT
clone_size: -
d_call: TRBD1
j_call: TRBJ1-5
v_call: TRBV23-1

cdr3_aa: CASSAGQGAGQPQHF
cdr3_nt: TGTGCCAGCAGCGCAGGACAGGGGGCTGGTCAGCCCCAGCATTTT
clone_size: -
d_call: TRBD1
j_call: TRBJ1-5
v_call: TRBV9

cdr3_aa: CASSQDHRLNTGELFF
cdr3_nt: TGTGCCAGCAGCCAAGATCACCGACTTAACACCGGGGAGCTGTTTTTT
clone_size: few
d_call: -
j_call: TRBJ2-2
v_call: TRBV3-1/TRBV3-2

cdr3_aa: CASSDTQANQPQHF
cdr3_nt: TGTGCCAGCAGCGACACACAGGCAAATCAGCCCCAGCATTTT
clone_size: once
d_call: -
j_call: TRBJ1-5
v_call: TRBV6-5

cdr3_aa: CASSLDPSGARTDTQYF
cdr3_nt: TGTGCCAGCAGCTTGGATCCTAGCGGGGCCCGCACAGATACGCAGTATTTT
clone_size: -
d_call: TRBD2
j_call: TRBJ2-3
v_call: TRBV5-6

cdr3_aa: CSARMGGTQYF
cdr3_nt: TGCAGTGCTAGAATGGGGGGGACCCAGTACTTC
clone_size: -
d_call: -
j_call: TRBJ2-5
v_call: TRBV20-1

cdr3_aa: CAWTSKRATKNIQYF
cdr3_nt: TGTGCCTGGACTTCTAAGCGGGCAACCAAAAACATTCAGTACTTC
clone_size: -
d_call: -
j_call: TRBJ2-4
v_call: TRBV30

cdr3_aa: CASSFRRTSGTYEQYF
cdr3_nt: TGTGCCAGCAGTTTTCGAAGGACTAGCGGGACCTACGAGCAGTACTTC
clone_size: -
d_call: TRBD2
j_call: TRBJ2-7
v_call: TRBV6-2/TRBV6-3

cdr3_aa: CASSSSAAGQGAHGYGYTF
cdr3_nt: TGTGCCAGCAGTTCTTCCGCCGCGGGACAGGGGGCTCATGGCTATGGCTACACCTTC
clone_size: many
d_call: TRBD1
j_call: TRBJ1-2
v_call: TRBV28

cdr3_aa: CASSLYEGLHGEQYF
cdr3_nt: TGTGCCAGCAGCTTGTACGAGGGACTCCACGGCGAGCAGTACTTC
clone_size: -
d_call: -
j_call: TRBJ2-7
v_call: TRBV7-9

cdr3_aa: CASSSRVWVEAFF
cdr3_nt: TGTGCCAGCAGTTCCAGGGTGTGGGTTGAAGCTTTCTTT
clone_size: -
d_call: -
j_call: TRBJ1-1
v_call: TRBV11-2

cdr3_aa: CASSSGTSGEKLFF
cdr3_nt: TGCGCCAGCAGCTCCGGGACATCAGGCGAAAAACTGTTTTTT
clone_size: -
d_call: -
j_call: TRBJ1-4
v_call: TRBV5-1

cdr3_aa: CASSAGTFTSPLHF
cdr3_nt: TGTGCCAGCAGCGCCGGGACATTTACTTCACCCCTCCACTTT
clone_size: -
d_call: -
j_call: TRBJ1-6
v_call: TRBV2

cdr3_aa: CASSQLGGSTYEQYF
cdr3_nt: TGCGCCAGCAGCCAGCTGGGCGGGAGCACCTACGAGCAGTACTTC
clone_size: -
d_call: TRBD2
j_call: TRBJ2-7
v_call: TRBV5-1

cdr3_aa: CASSRVAGGPRELFF
cdr3_nt: TGCGCCAGCAGCCGAGTAGCGGGGGGGCCGAGGGAGCTGTTTTTT
clone_size: -
d_call: TRBD2
j_call: TRBJ2-2
v_call: TRBV4-3

cdr3_aa: CATSRDRGNEKLFF
cdr3_nt: TGTGCCACCAGCAGAGATCGGGGGAATGAAAAACTGTTTTTT
clone_size: -
d_call: -
j_call: TRBJ1-4
v_call: TRBV15

cdr3_aa: CATSGRGRQSNQPQHF
cdr3_nt: TGTGCCACCTCGGGTCGGGGGAGGCAGAGCAATCAGCCCCAGCATTTT
clone_size: -
d_call: -
j_call: TRBJ1-5
v_call: TRBV19

cdr3_aa: CASRATGGSQPQHF
cdr3_nt: TGTGCCAGCAGAGCAACAGGGGGCAGTCAGCCCCAGCATTTT
clone_size: -
d_call: TRBD1
j_call: TRBJ1-5
v_call: TRBV2

cdr3_aa: CASSGGQNTEAFF
cdr3_nt: TGTGCCAGTAGTGGGGGACAGAACACTGAAGCTTTCTTT
clone_size: few
d_call: -
j_call: TRBJ1-1
v_call: TRBV19

cdr3_aa: CASTWGLTGNEKLFF
cdr3_nt: TGTGCCAGCACCTGGGGGCTAACAGGGAATGAAAAACTGTTTTTT
clone_size: few
d_call: -
j_call: TRBJ1-4
v_call: TRBV9

cdr3_aa: CASSITWGPYEQYF
cdr3_nt: TGTGCCAGTAGTATAACTTGGGGCCCCTACGAGCAGTACTTC
clone_size: -
d_call: -
j_call: TRBJ2-7
v_call: TRBV19

cdr3_aa: CASSSYPGTGYSVDEQFF
cdr3_nt: TGTGCCAGCAGCTCTTACCCCGGGACAGGGTATAGTGTCGATGAGCAGTTCTTC
clone_size: -
d_call: TRBD1
j_call: TRBJ2-1
v_call: TRBV11-3

cdr3_aa: CASRASSAGGYNEQFF
cdr3_nt: TGTGCCAGCAGGGCCTCATCGGCGGGAGGGTACAATGAGCAGTTCTTC
clone_size: -
d_call: TRBD2
j_call: TRBJ2-1
v_call: TRBV28

cdr3_aa: CASSSGTSGSWTDTQYF
cdr3_nt: TGTGCCAGCAGCTCGGGGACTAGCGGGAGTTGGACAGATACGCAGTATTTT
clone_size: -
d_call: TRBD2
j_call: TRBJ2-3
v_call: TRBV5-4

cdr3_aa: CASSLAGRQETQYF
cdr3_nt: TGCGCCAGCAGCTTAGCGGGCCGCCAAGAGACCCAGTACTTC
clone_size: -
d_call: -
j_call: TRBJ2-5
v_call: TRBV5-1

cdr3_aa: CASMVVQGNQPQHF
cdr3_nt: TGTGCCAGCATGGTTGTCCAGGGCAATCAGCCCCAGCATTTT
clone_size: -
d_call: -
j_call: TRBJ1-5
v_call: TRBV6-5